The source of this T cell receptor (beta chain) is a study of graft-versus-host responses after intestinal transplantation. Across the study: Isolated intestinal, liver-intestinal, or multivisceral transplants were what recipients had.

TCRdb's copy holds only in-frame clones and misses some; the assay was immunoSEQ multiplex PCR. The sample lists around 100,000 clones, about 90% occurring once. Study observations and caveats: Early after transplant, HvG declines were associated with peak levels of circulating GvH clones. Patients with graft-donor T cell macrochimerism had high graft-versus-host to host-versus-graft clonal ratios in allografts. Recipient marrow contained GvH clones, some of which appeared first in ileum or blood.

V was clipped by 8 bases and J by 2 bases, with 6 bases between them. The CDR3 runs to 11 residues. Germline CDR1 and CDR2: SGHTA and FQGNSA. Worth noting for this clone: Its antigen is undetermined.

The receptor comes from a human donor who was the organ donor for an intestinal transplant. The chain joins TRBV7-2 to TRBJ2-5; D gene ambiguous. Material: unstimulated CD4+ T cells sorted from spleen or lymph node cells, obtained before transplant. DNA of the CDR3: TGTGCCAGCGGGATACAAGAGACCCAGTACTTC. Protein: CASGIQETQYF.